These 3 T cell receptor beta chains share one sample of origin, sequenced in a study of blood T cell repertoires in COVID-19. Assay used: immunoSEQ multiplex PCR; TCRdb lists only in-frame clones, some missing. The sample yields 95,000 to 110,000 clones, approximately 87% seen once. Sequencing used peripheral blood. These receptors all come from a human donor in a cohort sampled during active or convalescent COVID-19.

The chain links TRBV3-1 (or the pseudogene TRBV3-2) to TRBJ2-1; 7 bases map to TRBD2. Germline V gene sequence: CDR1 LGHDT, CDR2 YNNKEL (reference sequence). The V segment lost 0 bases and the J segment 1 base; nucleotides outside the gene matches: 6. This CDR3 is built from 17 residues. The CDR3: CASSQEIAGESYNEQFF. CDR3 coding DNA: TGTGCCAGCAGCCAAGAAATTGCGGGGGAGTCCTACAATGAGCAGTTCTTC.

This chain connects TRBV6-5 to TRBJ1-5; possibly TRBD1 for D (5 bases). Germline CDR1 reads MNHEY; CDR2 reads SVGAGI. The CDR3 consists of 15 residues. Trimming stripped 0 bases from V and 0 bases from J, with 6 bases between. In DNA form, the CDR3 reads TGTGCCAGCAGTTACTCAGGGGATAGCAATCAGCCCCAGCATTTT. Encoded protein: CASSYSGDSNQPQHF.

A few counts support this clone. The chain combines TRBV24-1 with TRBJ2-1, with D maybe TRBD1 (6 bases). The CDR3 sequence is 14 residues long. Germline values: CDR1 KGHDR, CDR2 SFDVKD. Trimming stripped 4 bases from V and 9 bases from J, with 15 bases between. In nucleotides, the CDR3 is TGTGCCACCAGTGACCCAGACAGGTCCCGTGAGCAGTTCTTC. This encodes CATSDPDRSREQFF.